The clone carrying this T cell receptor beta chain turned up a few times. No antigen is known for it. Treatment meaning: oral pan-JAK inhibitor, 5-10 mg twice daily. This sample is drawn from a study of CD8+ T cells in alopecia areata. Study background: Treatment with tofacitinib (6 to 18 months) was followed by 6 months off drug. Overall study findings and caveats: It was lesional scalp, especially alopecia totalis/universalis, that showed higher clonality than normal scalp. Scalp samples also yield sequences from resident alphabeta T cells of normal skin.

Isolated RNA was reverse transcribed into cDNA used as the sequencing template. Assay: immunoSEQ multiplex PCR; the TCRdb copy retains only in-frame clones and omits some. The sample lists roughly 180,000 clones; about 53% were seen once. Trimming stripped 1 base from V and 7 bases from J, with 5 bases between. Germline V gene lookup returns CDR1 LGHNT and CDR2 FRNRAP. The CDR3 loop spans 12 amino acids. The genes are TRBV12-5 and TRBJ2-1, with D unclear. This material consisted of CD8+ T cells sorted from blood, taken at week 24, from a patient treated with tofacitinib. The origin of this receptor is a human donor with alopecia areata. Here the CDR3 reads CASGLGSNEQFF. The DNA of the CDR3 is TGTGCTAGTGGTTTGGGATCTAATGAGCAGTTCTTC.